This TCR beta chain was recorded in a study of cytomegalovirus exposure and HLA in healthy donors. General study results and limits: Later, an analysis showed that TCR beta chains associated with HLA were more clonally expanded than others that were equally common. Accurate prediction of most subjects' HLA-A and HLA-B alleles from TCR beta sequences was reported.

The CDR3 runs to 16 residues. Use of 60 Vbeta and 13 Jbeta primers characterized the PCR. Assay: immunoSEQ multiplex PCR; the TCRdb copy retains only in-frame clones and omits some. The sample holds under 250,000 clones, roughly 85% seen once. This clone was recorded once. The antigen is undetermined. Healthy donors of bone marrow made up the group. This TCR was sampled from a woman aged 45-59 years in good health and CMV-seronegative. Sequencing used PBMCs. V is TRBV21-1 and J is TRBJ1-2. TRBV21-1 is assigned pseudogene status. The CDR3 DNA follows: TGTGCCAGCAGCAAAGCGAGGGCCCTCCGGGGCTATGGCTACACCTTC. Residues: CASSKARALRGYGYTF.